One T cell receptor (beta chain) is described in this entry. Its specificity is unknown. The donors, all of them Caucasian adults, lived in Nashville, Tennessee. This entry belongs to a study of shared clonotypes between healthy human individuals. Findings and caveats of the study: Relative to clonotypes present in all four donors, those not shared had lower generation probabilities.

Sequencing used immunoSEQ multiplex PCR; TCRdb keeps in-frame clones, though not all of them. The sample has approximately 530,000 clones, around 96% seen once. CDR3 length: 15 amino acids. The V gene's germline CDR1 is SEHNR and CDR2 FQNEAQ (reference sequence). J lost 0 bases, V lost 5 bases, and 6 bases had no gene match. This receptor was obtained from a woman aged 25 to 39 in good health. The chain joins TRBV7-9 to TRBJ1-1; 7 nucleotides line up with TRBD1. Specimen: naive CD4+ T cells sorted from blood. Subset in this sample: CD45RA+ positively selected. CDR3 loop: CASSPRTGLNTEAFF. The CDR3 DNA is TGTGCCAGCAGCCCTAGGACAGGCCTGAACACTGAAGCTTTCTTT.